The 7 T cell receptor beta chains below all came from one sample that was sequenced in a study of cytomegalovirus exposure and HLA in healthy donors. Amplification used 60 Vbeta primers and 13 Jbeta primers. The method was immunoSEQ multiplex PCR; TCRdb's version includes in-frame clones alone and lacks a portion of them. Here the sample spans about 130,000 clones, 80% being singletons. Sequencing used PBMCs. The source of these receptors is a man between 25 and 39 years old in good health and CMV-seronegative.

This chain uses TRBV11-3 with TRBJ2-1; TRBD2 aligns across 7 bases. V lost 1 base to trimming and J lost 7 bases; unmatched junction nucleotides: 7. The germline V gene has CDR1 SGHNT and CDR2 YENEEA. This CDR3 has 15 residues. CDR3: CASSLGGGRINEQFF. CDR3 bases: TGTGCCAGCAGCTTAGGTGGCGGGAGAATTAATGAGCAGTTCTTC.

DNA for the CDR3: TGTGCCAGCAGGACGGGACTCCGAAGAACCTACGAGCAGTACTTC. Protein product: CASRTGLRRTYEQYF. The rearrangement joins TRBV5-8 to TRBJ2-7; D may be TRBD2 (6 bases). Germline lookup yields CDR1 SGHTS and CDR2 YDEGEE. CDR3 size: 15 residues. With 5 bases removed from V and 2 bases from J, the gap between germline ends came to 17 bases.

The rearrangement uses TRBV9 and TRBJ2-3; 7 positions match TRBD1. With 4 bases clipped from V and 7 bases from J, the junction kept 3 bases outside the gene matches. The CDR3 runs 12 residues. Germline CDR1 is SGDLS and CDR2 is YYNGEE. CDR3 coding DNA: TGTGCCAGCAGCCCACAGGGGTATACGCAGTATTTT. As protein: CASSPQGYTQYF.

This chain joins TRBV19 and TRBJ1-2; TRBD1 might be the D (6 bases). The CDR3 is 15 amino acids. The germline V and J ends were trimmed by 7 bases and 8 bases, with 23 bases remaining between them. CDR1 is LNHDA and CDR2 is SQIVND in the germline V gene (reference sequence). The CDR3 spells CASIISSGAGAGYTF. As DNA, the CDR3 is TGTGCCAGTATCATATCGTCAGGCGCAGGGGCGGGCTACACCTTC.

This chain connects TRBV6-1 to TRBJ2-1; D is perhaps TRBD2 (6 bases). The V gene lost 3 bases and the J gene lost 1 base, with 13 bases spanning the gap. This CDR3 has 16 residues. From germline, CDR1 is MNHNS and CDR2 SASEGT. The CDR3 nucleotides are TGTGCCAGCAGTGACTTAGCGGATCTGTCCTACAATGAGCAGTTCTTC. This encodes CASSDLADLSYNEQFF.

The J gene is TRBJ2-7, the V gene TRBV5-1; the match to TRBD1 covers 7 bases. This CDR3 has 14 amino acids. The V segment lost 4 bases and the J segment 2 bases; nucleotides outside the gene matches: 6. CDR1 is SGHRS and CDR2 is YFSETQ in the germline V gene. CDR3 nucleotide sequence: TGCGCCAGCAGCCAGGGACAGAACACCTACGAGCAGTACTTC. Translating gives CASSQGQNTYEQYF.

Of note for this clone: At one end, the junction sequence differs from germline, possibly due to a read error. V and J are TRBV6-8 and TRBJ1-5; D is uncertain. The CDR3 sequence is 9 residues long. Germline CDR1 is MNHGY and CDR2 is SAAAGT. CDR3 in DNA: TGTGCCAGCAATCAGGCCCAGCATTTT. Amino acid sequence: CASNQAQHF.